Listed here are 9 T cell receptor beta chains from one sample, sequenced in a study of shared clonotypes between healthy human individuals. TCRdb's copy holds only in-frame clones and misses some; the assay was immunoSEQ multiplex PCR. Among about 2 million clones, less than 95% were seen once, and the ten largest hold about 1.1%. Naive CD8 cells lacked CD45RO and underwent positive selection for CCR7, leaving out terminally differentiated effector memory CD45RA+ cells. Sequenced sample: naive CD8+ T cells sorted from blood. The receptors were gathered from a man between 18 and 29 years old in good health.

The V gene is TRBV7-8, the J gene TRBJ2-7, with TRBD2 identical over 15 bases. This CDR3 region has 18 residues. In germline, CDR1 is SGHVS, CDR2 FQNEAQ. V trimming: 4 bases; J trimming: 0 bases; junction bases outside the gene matches: 7. In nucleotides, the CDR3 is TGTGCCAGCAGCTCGGGACTAGCGGGAGGACCCAGCTCCTACGAGCAGTACTTC. Translated, it gives CASSSGLAGGPSSYEQYF.

The chain joins TRBV2 to TRBJ2-5; unclear D gene. The germline V gene encodes CDR1 SNHLY and CDR2 FYNNEI. V lost 3 bases, J lost 2 bases, and 7 bases lay in between. The CDR3 loop spans 13 amino acids. This chain's CDR3 is CASSEEIQETQYF. The CDR3 DNA reads TGTGCCAGCAGTGAGGAGATTCAAGAGACCCAGTACTTC.

The J gene is TRBJ2-7, the V gene TRBV14; possible D gene TRBD1, 5 bases. Germline-derived CDR1 and CDR2 are SGHDN and FVKESK. This CDR3 spans 15 amino acids. V was clipped by 0 bases and J by 7 bases, with 16 bases between them. In DNA, the CDR3 is TGTGCCAGCAGCCAAGATTGGGGAACAGGAGAAGAGCAGTACTTC. As protein: CASSQDWGTGEEQYF.

The chain joins TRBV7-9 to TRBJ2-3; D is perhaps TRBD1 or TRBD2 (5 bases each). The ends were cut back, 5 bases at V and 1 base at J, with 13 bases in the middle. Germline V gives CDR1 SEHNR, CDR2 FQNEAQ (reference sequence). The CDR3 contains 15 residues. For the CDR3, the DNA is TGTGCCAGCAGCCCTTATGGGGGAGGCACAGATACGCAGTATTTT. Translating it yields CASSPYGGGTDTQYF.

This chain connects TRBV2 to TRBJ2-1, with 7 bases identical to TRBD2. CDR3 length equals 17 residues. Trimming removed 2 bases from V and 1 base from J; junction bases left unmatched: 8. From germline, CDR1 is SNHLY and CDR2 FYNNEI. The CDR3 region has the DNA TGTGCCAGCAGTGAAAACCGGGACTATCCGTCCTACAATGAGCAGTTCTTC. This gives the protein CASSENRDYPSYNEQFF.

V is TRBV11-2 and J is TRBJ2-1; D ambiguous. Trimming pared 4 bases from V and 0 bases from J, leaving 13 bases between. This CDR3 comprises 16 residues. The V gene's germline CDR1 is SGHAT and CDR2 FQNNGV. The CDR3: CASSSIRLTSYNEQFF. The CDR3, as DNA: TGTGCCAGCAGCTCCATCAGGCTTACCTCCTACAATGAGCAGTTCTTC.

This rearrangement joins TRBV2 to TRBJ2-3; 11 bases map to TRBD2. CDR3 length equals 15 residues. Germline assignment: CDR1 SNHLY and CDR2 FYNNEI. The J segment lost 2 bases and the V segment lost 6 bases, leaving 4 bases of the junction unmatched. CDR3 bases: TGTGCCAGCAGCCCTAGCGGGGGGTACACAGATACGCAGTATTTT. As protein: CASSPSGGYTDTQYF.

This clone was seen only once. Other DNA sequences in the same sample also yield this CDR3. This sequence joins TRBV6-5 and TRBJ1-1; 9 bases fit TRBD1. From germline, CDR1 is MNHEY and CDR2 SVGAGI. The CDR3 length is 15 residues. V shed 2 bases and J 0 bases; nucleotides not matched to a gene: 1. CDR3 residues: CASSYGTGLNTEAFF. DNA for the CDR3: TGTGCCAGCAGTTACGGGACAGGGTTGAACACTGAAGCTTTCTTT.

This rearrangement joins TRBV13 to TRBJ2-1; D is unresolved. The CDR3 is 16 residues long. Trimming took off 5 bases at V and 0 bases at J, with 14 bases between the two ends. CDR1 is PRHDT and CDR2 is FYEKMQ in the germline V gene (reference sequence). The CDR3 region has the DNA TGTGCCAGCAGCACAGCGCCCGGATCCTCCTACAATGAGCAGTTCTTC. This gives the protein CASSTAPGSSYNEQFF.